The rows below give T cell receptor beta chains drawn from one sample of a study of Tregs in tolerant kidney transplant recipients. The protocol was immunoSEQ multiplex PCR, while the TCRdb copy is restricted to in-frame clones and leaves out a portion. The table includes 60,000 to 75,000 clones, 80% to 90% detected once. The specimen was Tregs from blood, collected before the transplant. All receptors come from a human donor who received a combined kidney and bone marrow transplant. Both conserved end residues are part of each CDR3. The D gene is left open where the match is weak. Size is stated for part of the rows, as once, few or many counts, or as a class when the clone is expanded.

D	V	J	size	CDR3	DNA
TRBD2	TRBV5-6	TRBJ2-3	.	CASSLGLAGGADTQYF	TGTGCCAGCAGCCTCGGACTAGCGGGCGGCGCAGATACGCAGTATTTT
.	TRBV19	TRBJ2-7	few	CASSRGRSGYEQYF	TGTGCCAGTAGTCGGGGACGGAGCGGCTACGAGCAGTACTTC
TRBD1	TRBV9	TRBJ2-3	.	CASSVGTGETDTQYF	TGTGCCAGCAGCGTCGGGACAGGGGAAACAGATACGCAGTATTTT
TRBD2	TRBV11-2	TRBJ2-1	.	CASSLSGALYNEQFF	TGTGCCAGCAGCTTGAGCGGGGCCCTCTACAATGAGCAGTTCTTC
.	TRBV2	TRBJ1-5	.	CASSPGLNQPQHF	TGTGCCAGCAGTCCGGGCCTCAATCAGCCCCAGCATTTT
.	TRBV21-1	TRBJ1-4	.	CASSKGEVRDRGLEKLFF	TGTGCCAGCAGCAAAGGGGAGGTTAGGGACAGGGGGTTAGAAAAACTGTTTTTT
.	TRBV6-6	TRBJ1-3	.	CTSSYTAVSGNTIYF	TGTACCAGCAGTTACACGGCAGTGTCTGGAAACACCATATATTTT
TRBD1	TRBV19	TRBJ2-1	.	CASTPRGQGGNEQFF	TGTGCCAGTACCCCTCGGGGACAGGGAGGCAATGAGCAGTTCTTC
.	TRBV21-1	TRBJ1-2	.	CASIPGLRGNYGYTF	TGTGCCAGCATACCGGGACTCAGGGGGAACTATGGCTACACCTTC
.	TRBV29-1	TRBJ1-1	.	CSVVAHLNTEAFF	TGCAGCGTTGTAGCACACCTGAACACTGAAGCTTTCTTT
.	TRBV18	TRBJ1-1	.	CASSQPGVNTEAFF	TGTGCCAGCTCACAACCGGGGGTGAACACTGAAGCTTTCTTT
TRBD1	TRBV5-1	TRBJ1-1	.	CASSQTGVFTEAFF	TGCGCCAGCAGCCAGACAGGGGTTTTCACTGAAGCTTTCTTT
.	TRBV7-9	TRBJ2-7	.	CASSSLQGSFSYEQYF	TGTGCCAGCAGCTCCCTACAGGGATCCTTCTCCTACGAGCAGTACTTC
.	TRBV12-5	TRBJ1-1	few	CASGLILQGGFRTEAFF	TGTGCTAGTGGTTTGATCCTGCAGGGAGGATTTCGCACTGAAGCTTTCTTT
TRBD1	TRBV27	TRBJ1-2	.	CASRPTGTGGSYGYTF	TGTGCCAGCAGACCGACCGGGACAGGGGGTTCCTATGGCTACACCTTC
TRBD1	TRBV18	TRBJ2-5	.	CASSLQGGEQYF	TGTGCCAGCTCACTACAGGGGGGTGAGCAGTACTTC
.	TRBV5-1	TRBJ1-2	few	CASSLEGVGSDYTF	TGCGCCAGCAGCTTGGAGGGGGTCGGGAGCGACTACACCTTC
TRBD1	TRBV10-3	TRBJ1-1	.	CAISGQGMNTEAFF	TGTGCCATCAGCGGACAGGGGATGAACACTGAAGCTTTCTTT